This T cell receptor beta chain emerged from a study of blood T cell repertoires in COVID-19. In the study overall: The United States, Italy and Spain were the sources of the acute and convalescent COVID-19 samples.

Profiled with immunoSEQ multiplex PCR; TCRdb holds only in-frame clones, not every one. The data show a few hundred thousand clones, with 80% to 85% seen just once and less than 20% held by the top ten. The germline V gene encodes CDR1 SGHAT and CDR2 FQNNGV. This CDR3 region has 13 residues. The V end lost 4 bases, the J end lost 3 bases, and 10 bases lay between the germline ends. This chain links TRBV11-2 with TRBJ2-7; no definite D call. The source material was peripheral blood. The receptor was derived from a person between 70 and 80 years old with COVID-19, enrolled during active disease. The CDR3 loop is CASSSAPVYEQYF. In nucleotides, the CDR3 is TGTGCCAGCAGCTCCGCTCCGGTCTACGAGCAGTACTTC.